This T cell receptor (beta chain) appears in the sequencing data of a study of blood T cells in healthy people across ages. CDR1 SGHRS and CDR2 YFSETQ come from the germline V gene. V shed 1 base and J shed 5 bases, with 15 bases lying between them. This CDR3 comprises 16 residues. A second PCR, run for about 6 to 11 cycles, used a sample-barcoded 5' primer plus a J-beta primer mix. TCRdb reanalysed the 5' RACE reads using MiXCR and keeps one entry per CDR3 protein. The sample contains fewer than 900,000 distinct CDR3 sequences, about 40% of which appear only once. This clonotype was detected a few times.

The genes are TRBV5-1 and TRBJ1-4; a weak D match, TRBD1 (5 bases). The TCR sequence derives from a woman aged 55-70 years in good health. Sequencing input: blood. CDR3 region: CASSLQGNGPNEKLFF. CDR3 sequence (DNA): TGCGCCAGCAGCTTGCAGGGAAACGGGCCAAATGAAAAACTGTTTTTT.